Below, 20 T cell receptor beta chains from the same sample are listed, as sequenced in a study of shared clonotypes between healthy human individuals. Assay used: immunoSEQ multiplex PCR; TCRdb lists only in-frame clones, some missing. The table has roughly 2.2 million clones, 80% to 95% seen once. Sequencing was carried out using naive CD4+ T cells from PBMCs. The subset is: CD45RA+ positively selected. The receptors stem from a man aged 18 to 30 in good health. Some clones in this sample may be carry-over from other donors' samples.

This clone was counted a few times. The genes are TRBV9 and TRBJ1-1, with no clear D. Germline lookup yields CDR1 SGDLS and CDR2 YYNGEE. The CDR3 covers 11 residues. V was cut by 6 bases and J by 3 bases, with 6 bases left in between. CDR3 coding DNA: TGTGCCAGCACCTCCGACACTGAAGCTTTCTTT. It translates to CASTSDTEAFF.

The chain combines TRBV21-1 with TRBJ2-5; TRBD1 is the table's D call, not checked against the DNA. TRBV21-1 is a documented pseudogene. The CDR3 contains 14 residues. This CDR3 reads CASSLQDRGETQYF. CDR3 sequence (DNA): TGTGCCAGCAGCCTCCAGGACAGGGGAGAGACCCAGTACTTC.

The chain recombines TRBV7-8 with TRBJ2-2, with a tentative D call TRBD2 (5 bases). This CDR3 comprises 12 residues. V shed 8 bases and J shed 5 bases, with 9 bases lying between them. CDR1 SGHVS and CDR2 FQNEAQ come from the germline V gene. The CDR3 DNA follows: TGTGCCAGCTGGGTAGCGACCGGGGAGCTGTTTTTT. Translated: CASWVATGELFF.

In regard to this clone: Other DNA variants within this sample encode the same CDR3. The rearrangement uses TRBV19 and TRBJ1-3; a weak D match, TRBD1 (6 bases). The germline gives CDR1 LNHDA, CDR2 SQIVND (reference sequence). This CDR3 region has 14 residues. V was pared by 6 bases and J by 0 bases, with 9 bases between. In DNA, the CDR3 is TGTGCCAGTAGGACAGGTAGCTCTGGAAACACCATATATTTT. Encoded protein: CASRTGSSGNTIYF.

Only a few counts were recorded for this clone. The same CDR3 is also encoded by other DNA sequences in this sample. The chain has TRBV7-2 and TRBJ1-2; 7 bases align to TRBD1. The germline V gene encodes CDR1 SGHTA and CDR2 FQGNSA. V shed 2 bases and J 8 bases; nucleotides not matched to a gene: 5. This CDR3 contains 13 residues. For the CDR3, the DNA is TGTGCCAGCAGCTTAAGACAGGGTTCGGGCTACACCTTC. Translation gives CASSLRQGSGYTF. Using reference TRBV7-2 and TRBJ1-2 for the parts outside the CDR3, the full variable domain is GAGVSQSPSNKVTEKGKDVELRCDPISGHTALYWYRQSLGQGLEFLIYFQGNSAPDKSGLPSDRFSAERTGGSVSTLTIQRTQQEDSAVYLCASSLRQGSGYTFGSGTRLTVV.

This CDR3 is CASSPRTGEEKLFF. CDR3 in DNA: TGTGCCAGTAGCCCTAGGACAGGGGAAGAAAAACTGTTTTTT. The chain uses TRBV19 and TRBJ1-4; 9 bases line up with TRBD1. The germline gives CDR1 LNHDA, CDR2 SQIVND (reference sequence). Trimming took 6 bases from V and 8 from J; bases not matched to a gene: 7. The CDR3 covers 14 residues.

Details on this clone: Additional DNA sequences in this sample encode the identical CDR3. The rearrangement uses TRBV5-1 and TRBJ2-5; weak D call: TRBD2 (6 bases). This CDR3 has 14 residues. V shed 0 bases and J shed 5 bases, with 11 bases lying between them. Germline loops: CDR1 SGHRS, CDR2 YFSETQ. CDR3 region: CASSLEGGEETQYF. In DNA form, the CDR3 reads TGCGCCAGCAGCTTGGAGGGCGGGGAGGAGACCCAGTACTTC.

The rearrangement joins TRBV6-1 to TRBJ2-7; 9 positions agree with TRBD2. The CDR3 has 13 residues. Losses at the gene ends were 10 bases for V and 4 bases for J; bases not matched to a gene: 8. Looked up from germline, CDR1 is MNHNS and CDR2 is SASEGT. The CDR3 is CATGGLAGYEQYF. The DNA of the CDR3 is TGTGCCACCGGGGGGCTAGCGGGATACGAGCAGTACTTC.

The chain joins TRBV14 to TRBJ2-1; D gene unclear. The CDR3 covers 14 residues. The V gene lost 4 bases and the J gene lost 10 bases, with 17 bases spanning the gap. Germline V CDR1 and CDR2: SGHDN, FVKESK. The CDR3 DNA reads as TGTGCCAGCAGCCCACGCCTCCCGGGTAGGGAGCAGTTCTTC. Translated, it gives CASSPRLPGREQFF.

V is TRBV7-6 and J is TRBJ2-1, with D possibly TRBD1 on 6 matching bases. With 5 bases removed from V and 2 bases from J, the gap between germline ends came to 16 bases. Germline CDR1 and CDR2: SGHVS and FNYEAQ. The CDR3 spans 16 residues. Written as DNA, the CDR3 is TGTGCCAGCAGCGCCAGGGGCTTATCCACCTACAATGAGCAGTTCTTC. Translated, it gives CASSARGLSTYNEQFF. Based on the CDR3 plus reference TRBV7-6 and TRBJ2-1, the full variable domain is GAGVSQSPRYKVTKRGQDVALRCDPISGHVSLYWYRQALGQGPEFLTYFNYEAQQDKSGLPNDRFSAERPEGSISTLTIQRTEQRDSAMYRCASSARGLSTYNEQFFGPGTRLTVL.

The CDR3 coding sequence is TGCGCCAGCAGCTGGGCCCCGGGGCCGCGAAATGAGCAGTTCTTC. It specifies CASSWAPGPRNEQFF. This chain joins TRBV5-1 and TRBJ2-1; D possibly uses TRBD1 or TRBD2 (5 bases each). The V gene's germline CDR1 is SGHRS and CDR2 YFSETQ. V was pared by 3 bases and J by 7 bases, with 17 bases between. This CDR3 region has 15 residues.

The chain is built from TRBV20-1 and TRBJ2-4, with 9 bases lining up with TRBD2. The CDR3 runs 11 residues. Germline CDR1 reads DFQATT; CDR2 reads SNEGSKA (reference sequence). Germline trimming cut 6 bases from V and 14 bases from J; bases unmatched to any gene: 8. DNA for the CDR3: TGCAGTGCCTCTAGCGGGGTGGGGGAGTACTTC. Its translation: CSASSGVGEYF.

Worth noting for this clone: The sample carries other DNA sequences with the same CDR3. The chain links TRBV9 to TRBJ2-1; TRBD2 agrees at 7 bases. This CDR3 spans 15 amino acids. The ends lost 0 bases at V and 4 bases at J; junction bases unmatched: 4. Looked up from germline, CDR1 is SGDLS and CDR2 is YYNGEE. DNA for the CDR3: TGTGCCAGCAGCGTAGGGGCGGGAGTGTACAATGAGCAGTTCTTC. This sequence encodes CASSVGAGVYNEQFF.

V is TRBV5-1 and J is TRBJ2-7; D unresolved. Germline V gene lookup returns CDR1 SGHRS and CDR2 YFSETQ. This CDR3 spans 15 amino acids. Trimming stripped 0 bases from V and 2 bases from J, with 12 bases between. The CDR3 nucleotides read TGCGCCAGCAGCTTGGCGGGCGGATACGCCTACGAGCAGTACTTC. This encodes CASSLAGGYAYEQYF.

The chain has TRBV28 and TRBJ1-4, with 7 bases lining up with TRBD1. CDR1 is MDHEN and CDR2 is SYDVKM in the germline V gene. Losses at the gene ends were 2 bases for V and 8 bases for J; bases not matched to a gene: 5. CDR3 length equals 14 residues. The CDR3 nucleotides are TGTGCCAGCAGTTTAGAGGGGGCGCACGAAAAACTGTTTTTT. Translating it yields CASSLEGAHEKLFF.

The J gene is TRBJ2-5, the V gene TRBV11-2; 9 bases align to TRBD1. With V trimmed by 5 bases and J by 5 bases, 12 bases remained unmatched. From germline, CDR1 is SGHAT and CDR2 FQNNGV. This CDR3 has 16 residues. As DNA, the CDR3 is TGTGCCAGCAGCAAAATACAGGGGGCCAGAGGGGAGACCCAGTACTTC. It is translated as CASSKIQGARGETQYF.

This rearrangement joins TRBV11-2 to TRBJ2-5; D is ambiguous. This CDR3 spans 12 amino acids. Germline V gene data show CDR1 as SGHAT and CDR2 as FQNNGV. The V end was cut by 0 bases, the J end by 5 bases, with 4 bases between. CDR3 region: CASSLDHETQYF. In nucleotides, the CDR3 is TGTGCCAGCAGCTTAGATCACGAGACCCAGTACTTC.

The gene calls are TRBV18 and TRBJ1-2; TRBD1 might be the D (6 bases). Germline lookup yields CDR1 KGHSH and CDR2 LQKENI. The CDR3 sequence is 16 residues long. V lost 3 bases to trimming and J lost 0 bases, with 14 bases between them. CDR3 sequence reads: CASSPGGTPANYGYTF. The CDR3 DNA is TGTGCCAGCTCACCGGGGGGCACCCCCGCTAACTATGGCTACACCTTC.

As regards this clone: The sample has other DNA sequences that encode this CDR3 too. This rearrangement joins TRBV7-3 to TRBJ2-3; 8 nucleotides agree with TRBD2. Germline-derived CDR1 and CDR2 are SGHTA and FQGTGA. Trimming removed 2 bases from V and 0 bases from J; junction bases left unmatched: 4. This CDR3 spans 16 amino acids. The CDR3 nucleotides read TGTGCCAGCAGCTTAGGATTAGCGGGAAGCACAGATACGCAGTATTTT. This sequence encodes CASSLGLAGSTDTQYF.

This chain joins TRBV5-1 and TRBJ2-2, with 9 bases aligning to TRBD2. The V and J ends lost 2 bases and 8 bases, in that order; junction bases with no gene match: 7. CDR3 length: 15 amino acids. Per germline, CDR1 SGHRS and CDR2 YFSETQ. The CDR3 nucleotides read TGCGCCAGCAGCTTTGGGCTAGCGGGACGGGGGGAGCTGTTTTTT. Translated: CASSFGLAGRGELFF.